The rows below give T cell receptor beta chains drawn from one sample of a study of blood T cell repertoires in COVID-19. Profiling relied on immunoSEQ multiplex PCR, and the TCRdb table lists in-frame clones only, not all of them. The sample shows under 200,000 clones, around 67% of them seen only once. Input material: peripheral blood. The receptors here all came from a woman aged 80 or older with acute or convalescent COVID-19. Each CDR3 is given with its conserved first and last residue. The D gene is left open where the match is weak. Size is stated for part of the rows, as once, few or many counts, or as a class when the clone is expanded.

clone_size,d_call,v_call,j_call,cdr3_aa,cdr3_nt
-,TRBD1,TRBV4-2,TRBJ1-2,CASSQDPQGANYGYTF,TGTGCCAGCAGCCAAGACCCACAGGGGGCTAACTATGGCTACACCTTC
few,TRBD1,TRBV24-1,TRBJ2-6,CATSEVTGQSGANVLTF,TGTGCCACCAGTGAAGTGACAGGGCAGTCTGGGGCCAACGTCCTGACTTTC
-,-,TRBV29-1,TRBJ2-5,CSVDTAQETQYF,TGCAGCGTTGATACAGCCCAAGAGACCCAGTACTTC
few,-,TRBV10-1,TRBJ2-2,CASSESATGELFF,TGCGCCAGCAGTGAAAGCGCCACCGGGGAGCTGTTTTTT
few,-,TRBV3-1/TRBV3-2,TRBJ2-1,CASSQVVAGWTYNEQFF,TGTGCCAGCAGCCAAGTGGTCGCGGGATGGACCTACAATGAGCAGTTCTTC
once,-,TRBV24-1,TRBJ2-3,CATSDPAGRGLDTQYF,TGTGCCACCAGTGATCCCGCCGGCAGGGGTCTAGATACGCAGTATTTT
-,-,TRBV24-1,TRBJ2-3,CATSGFRSQDSAADTQYF,TGTGCCACCAGTGGTTTTCGTTCACAGGACAGCGCAGCAGATACGCAGTATTTT
-,TRBD2,TRBV28,TRBJ2-2,CASSLVAGGTGELFF,TGTGCCAGCAGTTTAGTAGCGGGAGGTACCGGGGAGCTGTTTTTT
-,-,TRBV6-5,TRBJ1-6,CASSSGLGNSPLHF,TGTGCCAGCAGCTCAGGGTTAGGGAATTCACCCCTCCACTTT
-,-,TRBV5-1,TRBJ1-1,CASSFTGLTEAFF,TGCGCCAGCAGCTTCACAGGGTTGACTGAAGCTTTCTTT
-,-,TRBV29-1,TRBJ2-3,CSVDEGSTDTQYF,TGCAGCGTTGACGAGGGTAGCACAGATACGCAGTATTTT
-,TRBD2,TRBV14,TRBJ2-7,CASSLTSGDYEQYF,TGTGCCAGCAGCCTAACTAGCGGGGACTACGAGCAGTACTTC
-,-,TRBV18,TRBJ2-2,CASSPPSQDTGELFF,TGTGCCAGCTCACCACCTTCCCAGGACACCGGGGAGCTGTTTTTT
-,-,TRBV28,TRBJ1-5,CASSSGAANQPQHF,TGTGCCAGCAGCTCAGGGGCCGCCAATCAGCCCCAGCATTTT
-,-,TRBV5-5,TRBJ2-5,CASSFGTPQSETQYF,TGTGCCAGCAGCTTCGGGACACCTCAGTCAGAGACCCAGTACTTC
-,TRBD2,TRBV11-2,TRBJ2-2,CASRREGRSTGELFF,TGTGCCAGCAGACGGGAGGGCCGTAGCACCGGGGAGCTGTTTTTT
-,-,TRBV9,TRBJ2-2,CASSVEGQNTGELFF,TGTGCCAGCAGCGTAGAGGGACAGAACACCGGGGAGCTGTTTTTT
-,-,TRBV28,TRBJ2-1,CASSQVEQFF,TGTGCCAGCAGTCAGGTTGAGCAGTTCTTC
-,TRBD2,TRBV29-1,TRBJ2-7,CSVSRGGWDQEQYF,TGCAGCGTTTCCCGCGGGGGGTGGGATCAAGAGCAGTACTTC
-,-,TRBV2,TRBJ2-1,CASSVLLSDNEQFF,TGTGCCAGCAGTGTTCTTTTGTCCGACAATGAGCAGTTCTTC
-,TRBD1,TRBV5-1,TRBJ1-4,CASSLQGRRDEKLFF,TGCGCCAGCAGCTTACAGGGGAGGCGGGATGAAAAACTGTTTTTT